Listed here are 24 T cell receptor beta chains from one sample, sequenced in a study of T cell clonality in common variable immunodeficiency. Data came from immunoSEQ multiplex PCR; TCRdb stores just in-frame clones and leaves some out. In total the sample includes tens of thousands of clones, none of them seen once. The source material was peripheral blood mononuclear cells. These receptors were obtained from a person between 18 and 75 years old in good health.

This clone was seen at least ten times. The sequenced part of the CDR3 DNA is TGTGCCAGCAGCAAAATCACAGGGCTCAACGAG. This sequence encodes CASSKITGLNE. The complete CDR3 reads CASSKITGLNEQYF. The chain links TRBV13 to TRBJ2-7, with a weak D call TRBD1 (6 bases). The read halts 3 residues ahead of the CDR3 end, with the missing end drawn from the germline J gene. CDR3 length equals 14 residues. CDR1 and CDR2 (germline): PRHDT, FYEKMQ (reference sequence). Trimming cost V 5 bases and J 5 bases, with 16 bases left between them.

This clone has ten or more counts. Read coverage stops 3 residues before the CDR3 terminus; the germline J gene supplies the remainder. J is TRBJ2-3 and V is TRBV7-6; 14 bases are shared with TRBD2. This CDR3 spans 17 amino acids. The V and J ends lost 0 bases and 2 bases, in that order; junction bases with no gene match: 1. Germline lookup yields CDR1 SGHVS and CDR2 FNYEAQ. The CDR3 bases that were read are TGTGCCAGCAGCTTAGCGGGACTAGCGGGAGCCACAGATACG. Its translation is CASSLAGLAGATDT. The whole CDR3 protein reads CASSLAGLAGATDTQYF. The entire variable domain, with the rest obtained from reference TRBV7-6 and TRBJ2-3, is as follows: GAGVSQSPRYKVTKRGQDVALRCDPISGHVSLYWYRQALGQGPEFLTYFNYEAQQDKSGLPNDRFSAERPEGSISTLTIQRTEQRDSAMYRCASSLAGLAGATDTQYFGPGTRLTVL.

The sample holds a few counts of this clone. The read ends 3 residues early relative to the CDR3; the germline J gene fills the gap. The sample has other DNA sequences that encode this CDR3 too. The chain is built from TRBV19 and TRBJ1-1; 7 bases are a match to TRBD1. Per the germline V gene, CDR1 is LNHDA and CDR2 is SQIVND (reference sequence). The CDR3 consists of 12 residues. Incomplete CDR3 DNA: TGTGCCAGTAGTACTGAGGGGGCCGAA. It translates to CASSTEGAE. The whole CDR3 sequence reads CASSTEGAEAFF.

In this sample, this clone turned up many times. Incomplete CDR3 DNA: TGTGCCAGCAGTTACGGCAGAAATAGCAATCAGCCC. This encodes CASSYGRNSNQP. The whole CDR3 protein is CASSYGRNSNQPQHF. The chain joins TRBV6-2 or TRBV6-3 to TRBJ1-5; D is unclear. The read ends 3 residues shy of where the CDR3 ends; the end is completed using the germline J gene. This CDR3 has 15 amino acids. The V end lost 2 bases, the J end lost 0 bases, and 8 bases lay between the germline ends. Germline V CDR1 and CDR2: MNHEY, SVGEGT.

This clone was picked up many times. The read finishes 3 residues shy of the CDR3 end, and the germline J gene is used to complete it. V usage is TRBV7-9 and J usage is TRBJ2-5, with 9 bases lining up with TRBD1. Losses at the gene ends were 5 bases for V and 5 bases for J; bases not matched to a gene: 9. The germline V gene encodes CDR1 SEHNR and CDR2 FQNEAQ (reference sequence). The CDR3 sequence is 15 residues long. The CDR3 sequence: CASSRDREVRETQYF. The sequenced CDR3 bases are TGTGCCAGCAGCCGGGACAGGGAAGTGAGGGAGACC.

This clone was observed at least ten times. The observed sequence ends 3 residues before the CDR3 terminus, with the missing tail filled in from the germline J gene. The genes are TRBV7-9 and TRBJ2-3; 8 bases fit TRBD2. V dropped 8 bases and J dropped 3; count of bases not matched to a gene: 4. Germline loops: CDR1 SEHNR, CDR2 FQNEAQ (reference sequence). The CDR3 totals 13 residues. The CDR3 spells CASRASGTDTQYF. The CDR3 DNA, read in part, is TGTGCCAGCCGCGCTAGCGGGACAGATACG.

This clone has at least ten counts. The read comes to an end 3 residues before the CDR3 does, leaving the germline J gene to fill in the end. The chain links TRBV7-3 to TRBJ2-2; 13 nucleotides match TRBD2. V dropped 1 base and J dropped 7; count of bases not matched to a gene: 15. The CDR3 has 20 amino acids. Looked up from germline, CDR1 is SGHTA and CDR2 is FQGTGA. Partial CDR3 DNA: TGTGCCAGCAGCTTAATAGGACTAGCGGGAGACTTTCCCGGCATCGGGGAG. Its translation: CASSLIGLAGDFPGIGE. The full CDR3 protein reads CASSLIGLAGDFPGIGELFF. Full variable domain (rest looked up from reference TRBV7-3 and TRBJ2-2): GAGVSQTPSNKVTEKGKYVELRCDPISGHTALYWYRQSLGQGPEFLIYFQGTGAADDSGLPNDRFFAVRPEGSVSTLKIQRTERGDSAVYLCASSLIGLAGDFPGIGELFFGEGSRLTVL.

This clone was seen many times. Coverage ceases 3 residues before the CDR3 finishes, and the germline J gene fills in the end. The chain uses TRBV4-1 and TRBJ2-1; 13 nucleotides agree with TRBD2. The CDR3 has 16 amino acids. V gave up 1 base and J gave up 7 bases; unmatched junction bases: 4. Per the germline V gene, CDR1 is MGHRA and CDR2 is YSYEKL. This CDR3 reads CASSQGTSGSVNEQFF. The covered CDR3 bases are TGCGCCAGCAGCCAAGGGACTAGCGGGAGTGTTAATGAG.

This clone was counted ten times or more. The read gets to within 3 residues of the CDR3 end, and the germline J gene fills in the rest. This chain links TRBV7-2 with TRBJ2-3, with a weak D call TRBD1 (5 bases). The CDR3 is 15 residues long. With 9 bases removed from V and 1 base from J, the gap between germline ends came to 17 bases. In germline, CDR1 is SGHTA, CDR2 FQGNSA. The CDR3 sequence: CASNPQGLGTDTQYF. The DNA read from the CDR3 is TGTGCCAGTAACCCTCAGGGTTTGGGCACAGATACG.

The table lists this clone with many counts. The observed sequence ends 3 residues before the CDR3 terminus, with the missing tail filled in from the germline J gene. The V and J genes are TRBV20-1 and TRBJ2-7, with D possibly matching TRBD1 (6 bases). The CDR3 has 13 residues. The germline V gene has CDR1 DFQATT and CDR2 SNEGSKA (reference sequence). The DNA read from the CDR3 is TGCAGGCCAGGGGCCGGAGATGACTACGAG. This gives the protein CRPGAGDDYE. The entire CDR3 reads CRPGAGDDYEQYF.

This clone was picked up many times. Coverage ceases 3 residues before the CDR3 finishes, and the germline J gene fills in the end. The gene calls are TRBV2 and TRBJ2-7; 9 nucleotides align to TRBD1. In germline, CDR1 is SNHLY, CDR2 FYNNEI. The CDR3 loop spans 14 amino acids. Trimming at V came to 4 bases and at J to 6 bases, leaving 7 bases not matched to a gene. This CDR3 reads CASSVEGQGLEQYF. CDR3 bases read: TGTGCCAGCAGTGTAGAGGGACAGGGCCTCGAG.

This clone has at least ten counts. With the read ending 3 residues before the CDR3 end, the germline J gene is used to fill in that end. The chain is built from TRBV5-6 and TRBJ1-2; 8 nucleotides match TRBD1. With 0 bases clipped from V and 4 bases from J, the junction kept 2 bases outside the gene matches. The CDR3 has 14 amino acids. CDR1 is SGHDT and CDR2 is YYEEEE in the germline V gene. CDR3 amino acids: CASSLDRGTYGYTF. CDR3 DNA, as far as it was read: TGTGCCAGCAGCTTGGACAGGGGGACCTATGGC.

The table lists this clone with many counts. The CDR3 protein is CARPGVANYNEQFF. Partial CDR3 DNA: TGCGCCAGGCCGGGGGTGGCTAACTACAATGAG. J is TRBJ2-1 and V is TRBV10-2; D is perhaps TRBD2 (6 bases). Read sequence stops 3 residues before the CDR3 end, and the germline J gene provides the missing end. Per germline, CDR1 WSHSY and CDR2 SAAADI. This CDR3 spans 14 amino acids. The V end was cut by 9 bases, the J end by 3 bases, with 15 bases between.

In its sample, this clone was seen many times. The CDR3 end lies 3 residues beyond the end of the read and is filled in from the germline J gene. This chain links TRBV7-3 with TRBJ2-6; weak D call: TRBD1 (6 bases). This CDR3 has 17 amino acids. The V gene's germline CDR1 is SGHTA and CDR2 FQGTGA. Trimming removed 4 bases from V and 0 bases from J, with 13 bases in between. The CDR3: CASSSDRWSSGANVLTF. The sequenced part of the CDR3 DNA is TGTGCCAGCAGCTCAGACAGGTGGAGCTCTGGGGCCAACGTC.

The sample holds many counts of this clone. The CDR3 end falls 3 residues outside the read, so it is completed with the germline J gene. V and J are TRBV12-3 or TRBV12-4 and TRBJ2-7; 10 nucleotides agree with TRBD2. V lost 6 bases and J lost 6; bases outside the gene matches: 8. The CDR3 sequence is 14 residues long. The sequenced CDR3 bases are TGTGCCAGCAGAACCGGGACTAGCGTCGGCGAG. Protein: CASRTGTSVGE. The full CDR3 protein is CASRTGTSVGEQYF.

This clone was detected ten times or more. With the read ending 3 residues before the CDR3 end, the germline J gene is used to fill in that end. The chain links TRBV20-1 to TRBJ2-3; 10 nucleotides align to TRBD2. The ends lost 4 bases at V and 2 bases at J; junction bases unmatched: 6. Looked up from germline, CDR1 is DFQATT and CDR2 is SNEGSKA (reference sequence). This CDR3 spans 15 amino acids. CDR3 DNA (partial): TGCAGTGCTACCCATAGCGGGAGGATCACAGATACG. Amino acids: CSATHSGRITDT. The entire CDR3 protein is CSATHSGRITDTQYF.

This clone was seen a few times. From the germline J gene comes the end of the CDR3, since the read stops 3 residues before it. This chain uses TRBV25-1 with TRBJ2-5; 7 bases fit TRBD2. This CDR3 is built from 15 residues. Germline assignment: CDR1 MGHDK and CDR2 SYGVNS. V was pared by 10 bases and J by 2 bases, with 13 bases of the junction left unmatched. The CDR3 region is CATKLKAGDQETQYF. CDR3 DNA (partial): TGTGCCACCAAACTCAAGGCGGGGGATCAAGAGACC.

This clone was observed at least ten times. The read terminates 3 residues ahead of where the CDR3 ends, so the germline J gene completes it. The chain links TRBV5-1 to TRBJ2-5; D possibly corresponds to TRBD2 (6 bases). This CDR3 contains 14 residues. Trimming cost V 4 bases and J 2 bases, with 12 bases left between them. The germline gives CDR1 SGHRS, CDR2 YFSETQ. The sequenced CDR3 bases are TGCGCCAGCAGCCCGGGGACTTTACAAGAGACC. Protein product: CASSPGTLQET. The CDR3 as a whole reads CASSPGTLQETQYF.

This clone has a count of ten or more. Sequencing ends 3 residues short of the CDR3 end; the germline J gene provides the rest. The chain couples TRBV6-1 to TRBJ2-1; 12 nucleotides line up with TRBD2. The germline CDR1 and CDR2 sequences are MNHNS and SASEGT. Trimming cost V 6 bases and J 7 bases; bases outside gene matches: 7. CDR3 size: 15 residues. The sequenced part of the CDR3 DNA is TGTGCCAGCAGAGAAACTAGCGGGAGGAGTAATGAG. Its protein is CASRETSGRSNE. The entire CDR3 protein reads CASRETSGRSNEQFF.

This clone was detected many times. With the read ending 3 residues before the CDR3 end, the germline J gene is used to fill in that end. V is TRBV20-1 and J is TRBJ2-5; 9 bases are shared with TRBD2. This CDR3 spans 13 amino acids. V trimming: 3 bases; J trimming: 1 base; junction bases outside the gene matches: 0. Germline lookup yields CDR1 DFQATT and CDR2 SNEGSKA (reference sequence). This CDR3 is CSARTSGQETQYF. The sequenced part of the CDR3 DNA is TGCAGTGCTAGGACTAGCGGCCAAGAGACC.

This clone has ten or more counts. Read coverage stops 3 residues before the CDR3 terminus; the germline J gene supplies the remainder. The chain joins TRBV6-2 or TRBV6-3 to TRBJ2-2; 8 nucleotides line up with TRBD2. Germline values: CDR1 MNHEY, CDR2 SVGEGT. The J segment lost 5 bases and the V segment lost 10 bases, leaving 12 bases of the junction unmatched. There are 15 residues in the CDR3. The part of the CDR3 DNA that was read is TGTGCCACGCGGAGAGCGGGAGCCCAAACCGGGGAG. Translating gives CATRRAGAQTGE. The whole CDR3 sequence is CATRRAGAQTGELFF.

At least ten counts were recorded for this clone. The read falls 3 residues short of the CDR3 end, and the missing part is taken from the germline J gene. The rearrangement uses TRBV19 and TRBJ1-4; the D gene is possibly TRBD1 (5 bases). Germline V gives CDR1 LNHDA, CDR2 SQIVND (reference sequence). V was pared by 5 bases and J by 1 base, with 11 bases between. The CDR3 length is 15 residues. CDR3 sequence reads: CASSPTTVTNEKLFF. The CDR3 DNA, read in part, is TGTGCCAGTAGTCCCACGACAGTAACTAATGAAAAA.

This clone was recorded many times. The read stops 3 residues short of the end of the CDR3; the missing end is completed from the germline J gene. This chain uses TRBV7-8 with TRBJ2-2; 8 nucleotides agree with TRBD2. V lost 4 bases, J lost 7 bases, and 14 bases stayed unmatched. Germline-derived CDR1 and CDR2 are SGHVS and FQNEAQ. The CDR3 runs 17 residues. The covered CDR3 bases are TGTGCCAGCAGCTCCCTCCGAAGGGCTAGCGGGTACGGGGAG. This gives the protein CASSSLRRASGYGE. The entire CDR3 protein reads CASSSLRRASGYGELFF.

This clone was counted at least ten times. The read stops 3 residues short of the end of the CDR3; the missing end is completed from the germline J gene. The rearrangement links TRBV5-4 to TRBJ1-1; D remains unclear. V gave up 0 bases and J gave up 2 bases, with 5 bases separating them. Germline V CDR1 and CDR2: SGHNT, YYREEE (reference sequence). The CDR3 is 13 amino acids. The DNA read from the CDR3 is TGTGCCAGCAGCTTGGAGAGCAACACTGAA. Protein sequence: CASSLESNTE. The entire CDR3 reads CASSLESNTEAFF. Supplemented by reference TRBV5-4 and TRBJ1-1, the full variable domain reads ETGVTQSPTHLIKTRGQQVTLRCSSQSGHNTVSWYQQALGQGPQFIFQYYREEENGRGNFPPRFSGLQFPNYSSELNVNALELDDSALYLCASSLESNTEAFFGQGTRLTVV.